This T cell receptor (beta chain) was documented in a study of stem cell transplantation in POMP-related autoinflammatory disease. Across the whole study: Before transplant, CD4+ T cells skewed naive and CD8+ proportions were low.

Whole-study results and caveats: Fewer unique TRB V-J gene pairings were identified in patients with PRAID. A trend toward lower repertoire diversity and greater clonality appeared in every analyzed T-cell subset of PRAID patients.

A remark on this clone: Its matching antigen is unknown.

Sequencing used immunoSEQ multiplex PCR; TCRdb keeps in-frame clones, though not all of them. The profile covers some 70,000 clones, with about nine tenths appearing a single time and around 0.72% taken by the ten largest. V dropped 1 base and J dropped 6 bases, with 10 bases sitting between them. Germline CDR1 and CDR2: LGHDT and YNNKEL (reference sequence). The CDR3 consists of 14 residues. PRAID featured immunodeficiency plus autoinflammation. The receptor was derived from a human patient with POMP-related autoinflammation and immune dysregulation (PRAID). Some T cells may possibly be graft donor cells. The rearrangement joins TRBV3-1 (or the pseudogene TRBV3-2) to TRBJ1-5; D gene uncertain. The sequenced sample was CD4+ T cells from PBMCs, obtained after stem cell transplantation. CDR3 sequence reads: CASSQGPMGQPQHF. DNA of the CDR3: TGTGCCAGCAGCCAAGGTCCGATGGGTCAGCCCCAGCATTTT.